This TCR beta chain was recorded in a study of blood T cell repertoires in COVID-19. Study-wide context: The origin of the acute and convalescent COVID-19 samples was the United States, Italy and Spain. In each case, the material was cDNA or gDNA derived from T cells, B-cell-depleted T cells, or PBMCs.

As processed by the authors: Nucleated cell counts were estimated from reference gene primer amplification. Sequencing used immunoSEQ multiplex PCR; TCRdb keeps in-frame clones, though not all of them. The V and J calls and clone size come from that table; D and trimming were worked out from the DNA. In the table there are 120,000 to 150,000 clones, approximately 81% of which are singletons. This receptor was identified in a human donor with acute or convalescent COVID-19. The donor label of this sample is uncertain. Material: peripheral blood.

The CDR3 loop is CASSRNRGGVYEQYF. CDR3 nucleotides: TGCGCCAGCAGCCGAAACAGGGGGGGGGTCTACGAGCAGTACTTC. This chain joins TRBV4-3 and TRBJ2-7, with D tentatively TRBD1 (8 bases). Germline V gene data show CDR1 as LGHNA and CDR2 as YSLEER. The CDR3 is 15 residues long. Between the trimmed V and J ends, which lost 4 bases and 3 bases, there was a span of 16 bases.